This T cell receptor beta chain was obtained from a study of T cell responses to AZD1222 COVID-19 vaccine. General observations from the study: Among spike-specific TCRs, nearly half reportedly target unmutated variant regions.

About this clone: No antigen is known for it.

Produced via immunoSEQ multiplex PCR; TCRdb's table is partial and in-frame only. Here the sample spans some 120,000 clones, 93% being singletons. CDR1 MRHNA and CDR2 SNTAGT come from the germline V gene. This CDR3 is 14 amino acids long. Trimming took off 5 bases at V and 7 bases at J, with 12 bases between the two ends. The chain combines TRBV6-4 with TRBJ1-6, with D unclear. The TCR was taken from an adult in good health. The sequenced sample was peripheral blood, obtained on day 0 of AZD1222 vaccination. CDR3 amino acids: CASSPEGANSPLHF. CDR3 in DNA: TGTGCCAGCAGTCCCGAGGGCGCAAATTCACCCCTCCACTTT.